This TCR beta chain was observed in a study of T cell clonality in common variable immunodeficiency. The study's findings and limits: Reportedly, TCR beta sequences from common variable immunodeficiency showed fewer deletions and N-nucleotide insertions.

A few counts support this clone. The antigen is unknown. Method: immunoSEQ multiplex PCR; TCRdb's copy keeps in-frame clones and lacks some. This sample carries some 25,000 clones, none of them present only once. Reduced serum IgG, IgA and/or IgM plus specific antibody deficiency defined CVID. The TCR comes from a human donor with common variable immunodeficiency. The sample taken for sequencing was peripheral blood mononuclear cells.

The part of the CDR3 DNA that was read is TGTGCCAGCAGCACGCACTATCCGCCCTACGAG. Its translation: CASSTHYPPYE. The CDR3 reads in full as CASSTHYPPYEQYF. The chain employs TRBV7-9 and TRBJ2-7; D unresolved. The CDR3 end is not reached by the read, which stops 3 residues before it; the germline J gene fills it in. V lost 5 bases to trimming and J lost 2 bases, with 13 bases between them. Germline V gene data show CDR1 as SEHNR and CDR2 as FQNEAQ (reference sequence). This CDR3 comprises 14 residues.